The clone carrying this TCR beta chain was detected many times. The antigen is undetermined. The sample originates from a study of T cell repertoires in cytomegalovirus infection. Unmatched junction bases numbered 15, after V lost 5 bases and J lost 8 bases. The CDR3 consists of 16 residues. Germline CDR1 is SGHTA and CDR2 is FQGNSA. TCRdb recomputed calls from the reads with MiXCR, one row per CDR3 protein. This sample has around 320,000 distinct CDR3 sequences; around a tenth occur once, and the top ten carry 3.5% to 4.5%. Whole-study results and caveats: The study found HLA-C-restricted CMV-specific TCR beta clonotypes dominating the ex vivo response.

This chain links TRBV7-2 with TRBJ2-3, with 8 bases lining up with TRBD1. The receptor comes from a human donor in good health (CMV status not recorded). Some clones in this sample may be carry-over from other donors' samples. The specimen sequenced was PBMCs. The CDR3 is CASSINSMGTGGTQYF. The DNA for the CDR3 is TGTGCCAGCAGCATCAATTCAATGGGGACAGGAGGTACGCAGTATTTT.